This T cell receptor beta chain was documented in a study of OX40 agonist ivuxolimab in advanced cancers. Study context: Six ivuxolimab dose levels, 0.01 to 10 mg/kg, were given intravenously every 2 weeks.

Using immunoSEQ multiplex PCR, the repertoire was profiled, and TCRdb retains in-frame clones only, with some absent. The data show more than 50,000 clones, around 89% seen once. With respect to this clone: As yet, its antigen is unknown.

Germline CDR1 SGHAT, CDR2 FQNNGV. Trimming removed 1 base from V and 3 bases from J; junction bases left unmatched: 11. This CDR3 is built from 17 residues. Samples were taken at baseline and on day 1 of cycles 4 and 7. Regarding the study as a whole: In the 0.1-3.0 mg/kg groups, partial responders showed among the lowest expansion.

This receptor was identified in an adult with an advanced solid tumor such as melanoma, head and neck, liver or kidney cancer. The material was CD4+ or CD8+ T cells sorted from blood, obtained in a trial of the OX40 agonist ivuxolimab. This sequence joins TRBV11-2 and TRBJ1-1; 7 positions match TRBD1. CDR3 region: CASSLGTWGTGDTEAFF. CDR3 nucleotides: TGTGCCAGCAGCTTAGGCACCTGGGGAACAGGGGACACTGAAGCTTTCTTT.